The TCR beta chain described here comes from a study of blood T cell repertoires in COVID-19. Overall study: Acute-phase and convalescent COVID-19 samples originated in the United States, Italy and Spain.

Participants were aged about 18 to 100 years, lived in 24 US areas, and enrolled virtually. Profiling relied on immunoSEQ multiplex PCR, and the TCRdb table lists in-frame clones only, not all of them. Of 300,000 to 350,000 clones in the sample, approximately 88% were seen once. The CDR3 totals 16 residues. The V gene end was trimmed by 1 base and the J gene end by 6 bases; junction bases not matched to a gene: 9. Looked up from germline, CDR1 is SNHLY and CDR2 is FYNNEI. The rearrangement uses TRBV2 and TRBJ2-5, with 9 bases fitting TRBD2. The sample consisted of PBMCs or T cells enriched from blood (not recorded which). This TCR was sampled from a man in his thirties or forties who had recovered from COVID-19. CDR3 protein: CASSEDSSLAGKTQYF. CDR3 nucleotides: TGTGCCAGCAGTGAAGATTCGAGTCTAGCGGGAAAGACCCAGTACTTC.